Sequencing of this TCR beta chain was carried out in a study of breast tumors, draining lymph nodes, adjacent tissues. Study-wide findings and caveats: Data only fit, rather than demonstrated, lymph node origin of most tumor T cells. Luminal-like breast cancer showed significantly higher tumor–nontumor repertoire similarity than basal-like.

The CDR3 has 15 amino acids. V lost 6 bases, J lost 1 base, and 13 bases lay in between. Germline CDR1 reads MDHEN; CDR2 reads SYDVKM. The lymph nodes were axillary draining lymph nodes from breast cancer patients. This clonotype was detected many times. No antigen is known for it. Each CDR3 protein is one row after TCRdb ran MiXCR on the multiplex PCR reads. The sample comprises 150,000 to 200,000 distinct CDR3 sequences, more than 25% of which are singletons, and 3.8% rests with the top ten. The specimen sequenced was axillary lymph node tissue. The clonotype was recovered from a female donor with breast cancer. Some clones in this sample may be carry-over from other donors' samples. The rearrangement joins TRBV28 to TRBJ1-5; D is uncertain. CDR3 nucleotides: TGTGCCAGCAGCCCTTCGATAGGGAGCAATCAGCCCCAGCATTTT. Amino acids: CASSPSIGSNQPQHF.